These T cell receptor beta chains were read from a single sample in a study of blood T cell repertoires in COVID-19. Profiled with immunoSEQ multiplex PCR; TCRdb holds only in-frame clones, not every one. The repertoire holds 87,000 or so clones, with around 90% as singletons. The sequenced sample was peripheral blood. These receptors originate from a woman between 50 and 59 years old with active or convalescent COVID-19. Each CDR3 is given with its conserved first and last residue. Fields, in order: clone size, D gene, V gene, J gene, CDR3 protein, CDR3 DNA. The D gene is left open where the match is weak. Clone size, where shown, is once, few, many, or a class for clones that have expanded.

-	TRBD2	TRBV5-1	TRBJ2-7	CASSTGLAGAGRAYEQYF	TGCGCCAGCAGCACGGGACTAGCGGGGGCGGGAAGGGCCTACGAGCAGTACTTC
-	-	TRBV5-6	TRBJ1-4	CASSLLGDNEKLFF	TGTGCCAGCAGCTTGTTAGGGGATAATGAAAAACTGTTTTTT
-	TRBD1	TRBV29-1	TRBJ2-3	CSVEQGAEDTQYF	TGCAGCGTGGAACAGGGGGCGGAAGATACGCAGTATTTT
-	-	TRBV14	TRBJ1-2	CASSPFTGGGYTF	TGTGCCAGCAGCCCGTTTACCGGGGGTGGCTACACCTTC
-	-	TRBV7-3	TRBJ1-1	CASSLGAYTEAFF	TGTGCCAGCAGCTTAGGAGCGTACACTGAAGCTTTCTTT
few	-	TRBV14	TRBJ2-5	CASSPPGHRQETQYF	TGTGCCAGCAGCCCCCCGGGACATCGTCAAGAGACCCAGTACTTC
few	-	TRBV27	TRBJ1-5	CASSPRSGLLSASQHF	TGTGCCAGCAGCCCCCGATCCGGACTACTATCAGCGTCCCAGCATTTT
-	-	TRBV7-9	TRBJ1-4	CASSTWTQNNEKLFF	TGTGCCAGCAGCACCTGGACTCAAAACAATGAAAAACTGTTTTTT
-	-	TRBV18	TRBJ1-2	CASSPAGAYGYTF	TGTGCCAGCTCACCGGCCGGAGCTTATGGCTACACCTTC
-	-	TRBV19	TRBJ1-2	CASSPQGINGYTF	TGTGCCAGTAGTCCCCAGGGGATTAATGGCTACACCTTC
-	-	TRBV7-2	TRBJ2-7	CASSLVGRAGPSYEQYF	TGTGCCAGCAGCTTAGTTGGAAGGGCGGGGCCGTCCTACGAGCAGTACTTC
-	TRBD1	TRBV18	TRBJ2-3	CASSPGQGSTDTQYF	TGTGCCAGCTCACCAGGACAGGGAAGCACAGATACGCAGTATTTT
-	-	TRBV30	TRBJ2-3	CACRGGALPDTQYF	TGTGCCTGCCGGGGCGGGGCCCTCCCGGATACGCAGTATTTT
-	TRBD1	TRBV3-1/TRBV3-2	TRBJ1-2	CASSQEGATASWYGYTF	TGTGCCAGCAGCCAGGAGGGGGCCACCGCCTCTTGGTATGGCTACACCTTC
once	-	TRBV27	TRBJ1-2	CASSLRFFGGSYGYTF	TGTGCCAGCAGTTTGCGATTCTTTGGCGGAAGCTATGGCTACACCTTC
-	TRBD2	TRBV4-3	TRBJ2-2	CASSQSLIGSSGGANTGELFF	TGCGCCAGCAGCCAATCCTTAATAGGGTCTAGCGGGGGGGCAAACACCGGGGAGCTGTTTTTT
-	-	TRBV25-1	TRBJ1-1	CATKGQGTTEAFF	TGTGCCACCAAGGGGCAGGGGACCACTGAAGCTTTCTTT
-	-	TRBV3-1/TRBV3-2	TRBJ1-2	CASSQVQDYGYTF	TGTGCCAGCAGCCAAGTACAAGATTATGGCTACACCTTC
-	-	TRBV13	TRBJ2-5	CASSLELGGETQYF	TGTGCCAGCAGCTTAGAGTTAGGGGGAGAGACCCAGTACTTC
once	TRBD1	TRBV3-1/TRBV3-2	TRBJ1-4	CASSPAPTGVEEKLFF	TGTGCCAGCAGCCCAGCCCCGACAGGGGTAGAGGAAAAACTGTTTTTT
-	TRBD1	TRBV4-3	TRBJ1-2	CASSQGSSGQALYGYTF	TGCGCCAGCAGCCAAGGGTCGTCAGGACAGGCACTCTATGGCTACACCTTC
-	TRBD2	TRBV7-6	TRBJ2-1	CASSLDSRGGLDEQFF	TGTGCCAGCAGCTTAGACTCGCGGGGGGGTCTCGATGAGCAGTTCTTC
-	-	TRBV19	TRBJ1-5	CASSMGWSGRDQPQHF	TGTGCCAGTAGTATGGGCTGGAGCGGGAGGGATCAGCCCCAGCATTTT
-	TRBD1	TRBV3-1/TRBV3-2	TRBJ2-7	CASSPGTGVYEQYF	TGTGCCAGCAGCCCCGGGACAGGGGTGTACGAGCAGTACTTC
-	-	TRBV12-3/TRBV12-4	TRBJ1-3	CASSLATTNTIYF	TGTGCCAGCAGTTTAGCCACTACCAACACCATATATTTT
few	TRBD1	TRBV28	TRBJ1-5	CASTHAGQGFNQPQHF	TGTGCCAGCACTCACGCCGGACAGGGGTTCAATCAGCCCCAGCATTTT
-	TRBD1	TRBV6-5	TRBJ1-3	CASKDRGLGNTIYF	TGTGCCAGCAAGGACAGGGGGCTAGGAAACACCATATATTTT
once	-	TRBV6-1	TRBJ1-1	CASSEVKGPAFF	TGTGCCAGCAGTGAAGTTAAGGGGCCTGCTTTCTTT
-	-	TRBV30	TRBJ2-5	CAWSVRVQETQYF	TGTGCCTGGAGTGTCCGGGTCCAAGAGACCCAGTACTTC
few	TRBD1	TRBV4-2	TRBJ1-2	CASSQDRVANYGYTF	TGTGCCAGCAGCCAGGACAGGGTGGCTAACTATGGCTACACCTTC
once	TRBD1	TRBV4-3	TRBJ2-7	CASSNRGPYEQYF	TGCGCCAGCAGCAACAGGGGGCCCTACGAGCAGTACTTC
-	TRBD1	TRBV7-2	TRBJ1-5	CASEPGQGWNQPQHF	TGTGCCAGCGAACCGGGACAGGGCTGGAATCAGCCCCAGCATTTT
-	TRBD2	TRBV12-3/TRBV12-4	TRBJ2-4	CASSRDYNIQYF	TGTGCCAGCAGCCGGGACTACAACATTCAGTACTTC
-	-	TRBV3-1/TRBV3-2	TRBJ1-1	CASSQDGGAFF	TGTGCCAGCAGCCAAGACGGGGGAGCTTTCTTT
-	-	TRBV5-4	TRBJ2-3	CASSPRSGGDTQYF	TGTGCCAGCAGCCCACGGTCGGGTGGAGATACGCAGTATTTT
-	-	TRBV6-5	TRBJ2-7	CASSLVRSYEQYF	TGTGCCAGCAGTCTGGTGCGGTCCTACGAGCAGTACTTC
-	TRBD1	TRBV9	TRBJ2-3	CASSELTRQGRTDTQYF	TGTGCCAGCAGCGAACTTACCCGACAGGGGAGAACAGATACGCAGTATTTT
-	-	TRBV6-6	TRBJ1-1	CASSYDSYDVEAFF	TGTGCCAGCAGTTACGACAGTTACGACGTAGAAGCTTTCTTT
-	TRBD1	TRBV6-2/TRBV6-3	TRBJ2-1	CASSPGSGGYNEQFF	TGTGCCAGCAGTCCCGGTTCAGGGGGCTACAATGAGCAGTTCTTC
-	-	TRBV29-1	TRBJ1-2	CSVGMDVTGVGGYTF	TGCAGCGTGGGGATGGACGTCACCGGGGTTGGTGGCTACACCTTC
-	-	TRBV7-2	TRBJ1-5	CASRFGGQGFAPQHF	TGTGCCAGCAGATTCGGGGGGCAGGGCTTCGCGCCCCAGCATTTT
-	TRBD2	TRBV10-3	TRBJ2-3	CAISGGRGRFTDTQYF	TGTGCCATCAGTGGTGGGCGGGGGAGATTCACAGATACGCAGTATTTT
-	-	TRBV15	TRBJ1-1	CATSRETAWSGTEAFF	TGTGCCACCAGCAGAGAAACGGCCTGGAGTGGGACTGAAGCTTTCTTT
-	-	TRBV7-9	TRBJ2-7	CASSPGTSLGEQYF	TGTGCCAGCAGCCCCGGGACATCCCTAGGCGAGCAGTACTTC
-	TRBD1	TRBV5-1	TRBJ1-2	CASKGGTGAYGYTF	TGCGCCAGCAAGGGGGGAACAGGGGCCTATGGCTACACCTTC